A single sample is the source of the 7 T cell receptor beta chains below, sequenced in a study of cytomegalovirus exposure and HLA in healthy donors. The PCR made use of 60 Vbeta and 13 Jbeta primers. The method was immunoSEQ multiplex PCR; TCRdb's version includes in-frame clones alone and lacks a portion of them. Found here are under 150,000 clones, around two thirds of them singletons; the top ten hold approximately 2.9%. The sample consisted of PBMCs. The receptors stem from a human donor in good health.

This clone was observed a handful of times. The rearrangement links TRBV4-2 to TRBJ1-5; TRBD1 is a possible D gene (5 bases). Trimming stripped 0 bases from V and 4 bases from J, with 16 bases between. This CDR3 is 17 amino acids long. Germline loops: CDR1 LGHNA, CDR2 YNFKEQ. This CDR3 is CASSQEPVGTGNQPQHF. For the CDR3, the DNA is TGTGCCAGCAGCCAAGAGCCGGTAGGTACAGGAAATCAGCCCCAGCATTTT.

The chain employs TRBV7-2 and TRBJ2-7, with D possibly TRBD2 on 5 matching bases. The CDR3 totals 14 residues. Trimming pared 4 bases from V and 3 bases from J, leaving 13 bases between. CDR1 SGHTA and CDR2 FQGNSA come from the germline V gene. CDR3 coding DNA: TGTGCCAGCAGCTACGGCAGGAGGTTCTACGAGCAGTACTTC. It codes for CASSYGRRFYEQYF.

The chain employs TRBV2 and TRBJ1-6; TRBD1 matches at 7 bases. V shed 6 bases, J shed 8 bases, and the junction held 7 bases outside the gene matches. CDR1 SNHLY and CDR2 FYNNEI come from the germline V gene. The CDR3 runs 14 residues. In DNA form, the CDR3 reads TGTGCCAGCAGGGACCGGGACAGATATTCACCCCTCCACTTT. Translation gives CASRDRDRYSPLHF.

Regarding this clone: Other DNA sequences within the sample encode an identical CDR3. The rearrangement uses TRBV18 and TRBJ2-3, with 14 bases that match TRBD2. CDR1 and CDR2 from the germline V gene are KGHSH and LQKENI. V was pared by 3 bases and J by 2 bases, with 4 bases of the junction left unmatched. This CDR3 contains 17 residues. The CDR3 spells CASSPGTSGRPTDTQYF. CDR3 DNA sequence: TGTGCCAGCTCACCGGGGACTAGCGGGAGACCCACAGATACGCAGTATTTT. Combining the CDR3 with reference TRBV18 and TRBJ2-3 gives the whole variable domain NAGVMQNPRHLVRRRGQEARLRCSPMKGHSHVYWYRQLPEEGLKFMVYLQKENIIDESGMPKERFSAEFPKEGPSILRIQQVVRGDSAAYFCASSPGTSGRPTDTQYFGPGTRLTVL.

This sequence joins TRBV27 and TRBJ2-5; D may be TRBD2 (5 bases). The J call is uncertain, as TRBJ2-7 better fits the DNA end. Germline V gene sequence: CDR1 MNHEY, CDR2 SMNVEV (reference sequence). The CDR3 extends over 13 amino acids. CDR3 protein: CASSFREPYEQYF. The DNA of the CDR3 is TGTGCCAGCAGTTTTCGGGAACCCTACGAGCAGTACTTC.

This chain uses TRBV5-1 with TRBJ2-1, with TRBD1 identical over 10 bases. V was clipped by 4 bases and J by 2 bases; unmatched bases: 6. Germline-derived CDR1 and CDR2 are SGHRS and YFSETQ. The CDR3 length is 16 residues. CDR3 bases: TGCGCCAGCAGCCTCCTGACAGGGGGCACCTACAATGAGCAGTTCTTC. This codes for CASSLLTGGTYNEQFF.

This rearrangement joins TRBV6-4 to TRBJ2-6, with D possibly TRBD2 on 6 matching bases. The germline V gene encodes CDR1 MRHNA and CDR2 SNTAGT. V lost 4 bases and J 4 bases, leaving 8 bases between the germline ends. The CDR3 sequence is 14 residues long. DNA for the CDR3: TGTGCCAGCAGTGCGGGGGTAGGGGCCAACGTCCTGACTTTC. Translation: CASSAGVGANVLTF.